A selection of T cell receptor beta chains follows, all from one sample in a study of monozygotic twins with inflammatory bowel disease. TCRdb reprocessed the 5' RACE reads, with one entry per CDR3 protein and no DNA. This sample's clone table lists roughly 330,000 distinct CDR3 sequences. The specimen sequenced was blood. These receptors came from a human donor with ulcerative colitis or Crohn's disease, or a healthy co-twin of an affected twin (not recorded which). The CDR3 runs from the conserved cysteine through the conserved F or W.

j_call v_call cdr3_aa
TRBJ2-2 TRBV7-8 CASTQTGEASNAAGELFF
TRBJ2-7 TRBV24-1 CATSGAGTGEGYEQYF
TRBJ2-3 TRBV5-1 CASSLGTPLPDGTDTQYF
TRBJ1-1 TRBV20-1 CSARDRERQGMIPGTEAFF
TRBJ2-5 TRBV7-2 CASTSTSGGAVQYF
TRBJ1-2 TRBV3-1 CASTGGRNYGYTF
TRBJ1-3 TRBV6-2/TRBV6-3 CASSYSATEDGNTIYF
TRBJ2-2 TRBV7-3 CASSRLAGNTGELFF
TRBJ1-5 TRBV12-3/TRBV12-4 CASREGGSGQPQHF
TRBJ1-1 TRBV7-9 CASSLMIGTEAFF
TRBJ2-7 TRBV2 CASSRQGLGYEQYF
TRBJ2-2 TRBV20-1 CSARGQITGELFF
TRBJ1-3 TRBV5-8 CASGLGHGNTIYF
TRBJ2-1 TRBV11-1 CASSSPSLTGSSYNEQFF
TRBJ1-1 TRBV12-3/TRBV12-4 CASGPKGQGTEAFF
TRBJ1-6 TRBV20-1 CSARDWRATNSPLHF
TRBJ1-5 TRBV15 CATSPPLIIQPQHF
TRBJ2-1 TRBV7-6 CASSLASGGNPINEQFF
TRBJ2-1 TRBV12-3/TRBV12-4 CASSRNYNEQFF
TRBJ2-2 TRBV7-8 CASSLAPGIGELFF
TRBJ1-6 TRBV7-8 CASRDKGSIYNSPLHF
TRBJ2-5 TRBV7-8 CASSLVRGQGETQYF
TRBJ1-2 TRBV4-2 CASSQGGGKADGYTF
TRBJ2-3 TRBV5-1 CASTLRGGTDTQYF
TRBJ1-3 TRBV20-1 CSARREGSSWAGNTIYF
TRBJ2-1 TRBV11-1 CASSPLKGTSLTYNEQFF
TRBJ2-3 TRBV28 CASSLWAGQDGLARLTDTQYF
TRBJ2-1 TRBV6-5 CASSYFEGGAPNEQFF
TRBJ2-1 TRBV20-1 CGAPWGRVGEQFF
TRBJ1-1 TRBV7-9 CASSFQGIGVTEAFF
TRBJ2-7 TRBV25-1 CASSPLAGGPYEQYF
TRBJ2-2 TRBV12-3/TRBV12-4 CASSQGNTGELFF
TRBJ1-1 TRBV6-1 CASSEGWWKNTEAFF